What follows describes a single T cell receptor (beta chain). Its antigen is unidentified. Assay used: immunoSEQ multiplex PCR; TCRdb lists only in-frame clones, some missing. The sample lists some 16,000 clones, 84% occurring once. This entry comes from a study of PD-1 blockade in mismatch repair-deficient tumors. Study information: Patients had about 13 mismatch repair-deficient cancer types and were previously treated and progressing. Study-wide results and caveats: Tumor-resident clones, often absent from pretreatment blood, expanded after pembrolizumab and then contracted.

The CDR3 is made up of 15 amino acids. Germline V gene sequence: CDR1 SNHLY, CDR2 FYNNEI. With 5 bases clipped from V and 0 bases from J, the junction kept 4 bases outside the gene matches. Sample time point: roughly eleven-day in vitro stimulation with candidate neoantigen peptide 5. Three pembrolizumab responders had their TCRs sequenced. Several ELISpot-reactive neoantigen peptides each drove an approximately ten-day in vitro stimulation. The sequencing used cells cultured in vitro, collected from a patient treated with pembrolizumab. This TCR was recovered from an adult with mismatch repair-deficient cancer. V is TRBV2 and J is TRBJ2-4; 7 bases line up with TRBD1. The CDR3 DNA reads as TGTGCCAGCAGTTGGGACAGTGAAGCCAAAAACATTCAGTACTTC. Protein product: CASSWDSEAKNIQYF.